Below are 15 T cell receptor beta chains sequenced from a single sample in a study of T cell responses to AZD1222 COVID-19 vaccine. Sequencing used immunoSEQ multiplex PCR; TCRdb keeps in-frame clones, though not all of them. Here the sample spans 200,000 to 250,000 clones, 94% being singletons. Sequenced here: peripheral blood, sampled 28 days after the second dose of the MenACWY control vaccine. The origin of the receptors is an adult who received the MenACWY meningococcal vaccine as a control.

In DNA, the CDR3 is TGTGCCAGTAGTACCCCCCGCGGCCGGGGTGGCAATCAGCCCCAGCATTTT. This sequence encodes CASSTPRGRGGNQPQHF. This chain joins TRBV19 and TRBJ1-5, with no clear D. V was shortened by 4 bases and J by 2 bases, with 18 bases between the two germline ends. Germline CDR1 and CDR2: LNHDA and SQIVND (reference sequence). The CDR3 totals 17 residues.

In this sample, this clone turned up a few times. The chain couples TRBV14 to TRBJ2-7; D remains ambiguous. Looked up from germline, CDR1 is SGHDN and CDR2 is FVKESK. CDR3 length: 13 residues. V was trimmed by 2 bases and J by 6 bases, leaving 11 bases between them. CDR3 amino acids: CASSQKGPLEQYF. As DNA, the CDR3 is TGTGCCAGCAGCCAAAAGGGTCCCCTCGAGCAGTACTTC.

This chain joins TRBV19 and TRBJ2-1, with 7 bases that match TRBD2. Germline V gene data show CDR1 as LNHDA and CDR2 as SQIVND (reference sequence). V dropped 6 bases and J dropped 8; count of bases not matched to a gene: 13. This CDR3 contains 15 residues. The CDR3 DNA reads TGTGCCAGTAGCCACCGGGACTACCAGGTCTATGAGCAGTTCTTC. Its translation is CASSHRDYQVYEQFF.

This clone was counted a single time. The rearrangement links TRBV2 to TRBJ1-2, with 8 bases identical to TRBD1. With 3 bases clipped from V and 4 bases from J, the junction kept 4 bases outside the gene matches. The germline gives CDR1 SNHLY, CDR2 FYNNEI. The CDR3 has 14 residues. In DNA form, the CDR3 reads TGTGCCAGCAGTGACCCAGGGGGCAGCTATGGCTACACCTTC. This encodes CASSDPGGSYGYTF.

The chain is built from TRBV7-6 and TRBJ1-1; D is ambiguous. Germline loops: CDR1 SGHVS, CDR2 FNYEAQ. The germline V and J ends were trimmed by 5 bases and 1 base, with 14 bases remaining between them. The CDR3 spans 15 residues. CDR3 sequence (DNA): TGTGCCAGCAGCCCTTCGTTGACGGAGAACACTGAAGCTTTCTTT. It specifies CASSPSLTENTEAFF.

This clone was picked up a small number of times. V and J are TRBV6-1 and TRBJ2-7; D perhaps matches TRBD2 (7 bases). V was pared by 0 bases and J by 4 bases, with 13 bases between. This CDR3 spans 15 amino acids. The V gene's germline CDR1 is MNHNS and CDR2 SASEGT. In DNA, the CDR3 is TGTGCCAGCAGTGAAGCGAGGGGGGGGTCTTACGAGCAGTACTTC. It translates to CASSEARGGSYEQYF.

The chain uses TRBV18 and TRBJ1-1; 11 bases map to TRBD1. Trimming cost V 6 bases and J 6 bases; bases outside gene matches: 9. The CDR3 totals 15 residues. Germline V CDR1 and CDR2: KGHSH, LQKENI. The CDR3 loop reads CASSPGQGAMPEAFF. In nucleotides, the CDR3 is TGTGCCAGCTCTCCCGGACAGGGGGCTATGCCTGAAGCTTTCTTT.

This chain uses TRBV6-1 with TRBJ2-2; D unclear. The CDR3 extends over 13 amino acids. Germline V gene sequence: CDR1 MNHNS, CDR2 SASEGT. The V end lost 3 bases, the J end lost 6 bases, and 8 bases lay between the germline ends. The CDR3 loop reads CASSDSFAGELFF. The CDR3 bases are TGTGCCAGCAGTGATAGTTTCGCCGGGGAGCTGTTTTTT.

This clone was recorded only once. The chain recombines TRBV10-3 with TRBJ2-1; 7 bases are shared with TRBD2. J was trimmed by 3 bases and V by 2 bases; bases with no gene match: 13. The CDR3 covers 18 residues. Germline CDR1 is ENHRY and CDR2 is SYGVKD. The CDR3 DNA reads TGTGCCATCAGTGAGGCAACCAAACCGCTAGCGGACTACAATGAGCAGTTCTTC. It is translated as CAISEATKPLADYNEQFF.

The chain employs TRBV28 and TRBJ2-3; no clear D. Germline V lookup: CDR1 MDHEN, CDR2 SYDVKM. V dropped 5 bases and J dropped 3 bases, with 12 bases sitting between them. The CDR3 is made up of 14 amino acids. CDR3 DNA sequence: TGTGCCAGCAGTCCTCGGTTGGCGACAGATACGCAGTATTTT. Protein sequence: CASSPRLATDTQYF.

The rearrangement uses TRBV7-2 and TRBJ2-3; D remains ambiguous. Trimming shortened V by 2 bases and J by 0 bases, and 9 bases separated the two germline ends. The V gene's germline CDR1 is SGHTA and CDR2 FQGNSA. The CDR3 spans 15 residues. CDR3 loop: CASSLPTTSTDTQYF. The CDR3 DNA reads TGTGCCAGCAGCTTACCAACGACTAGCACAGATACGCAGTATTTT.

The chain joins TRBV9 to TRBJ1-6, with 9 positions matching TRBD1. Per germline, CDR1 SGDLS and CDR2 YYNGEE. The CDR3 runs 17 residues. J was trimmed by 7 bases and V by 3 bases; bases with no gene match: 11. The CDR3 loop is CASSATGTGSLNSPLHF. The DNA for the CDR3 is TGTGCCAGCAGCGCGACCGGGACAGGGTCTCTAAATTCACCCCTCCACTTT.

This clone has a single count. The chain carries TRBV7-8 and TRBJ2-1, with TRBD1 as a possible D gene (6 bases). The CDR3 has 15 amino acids. The germline gives CDR1 SGHVS, CDR2 FQNEAQ. Trimming shortened V by 5 bases and J by 4 bases, and 15 bases separated the two germline ends. The CDR3 DNA follows: TGTGCCAGCAGCCCCAGGGGCCCGTCGTACAATGAGCAGTTCTTC. It yields the protein CASSPRGPSYNEQFF.

The J gene is TRBJ2-2, the V gene TRBV9; no firm D call. Looked up from germline, CDR1 is SGDLS and CDR2 is YYNGEE. The CDR3 loop spans 13 amino acids. V was cut by 1 base and J by 4 bases, with 5 bases left in between. Here the CDR3 reads CASSVRFTGELFF. As DNA, the CDR3 is TGTGCCAGCAGCGTACGGTTCACCGGGGAGCTGTTTTTT.

The chain has TRBV7-3 and TRBJ2-5, with D perhaps matching TRBD2 (6 bases). This CDR3 spans 14 amino acids. CDR1 is SGHTA, CDR2 FQGTGA, per germline. V was cut by 3 bases and J by 2 bases, with 10 bases left in between. The CDR3 reads CASSLGGGQETQYF. The CDR3 nucleotides read TGTGCCAGCAGCTTGGGTGGAGGGCAAGAGACCCAGTACTTC.